This TCR beta chain appears in the sequencing data of a study of Tregs in tolerant kidney transplant recipients. Clones were read by immunoSEQ multiplex PCR, and TCRdb kept only the in-frame ones, dropping some. Its table lists more than 45,000 clones. The material was CD4+ T cells from blood, obtained before the transplant. This TCR was recovered from a human donor who received a combined kidney and bone marrow transplant.

Partial CDR3 DNA: TGTGCCAGCAGACCAACTTCGAACTCCTACGAG. Protein sequence: CASRPTSNSYE. The whole CDR3 sequence reads CASRPTSNSYEQYF. The chain combines TRBV7-2 with TRBJ2-7, with D uncertain. Read coverage stops 3 residues before the CDR3 terminus; the germline J gene supplies the remainder. CDR3 size: 14 residues. V was shortened by 6 bases and J by 0 bases, with 12 bases between the two germline ends. Looked up from germline, CDR1 is SGHTA and CDR2 is FQGNSA.